This T cell receptor beta chain is from a study of vaccination effects on CD4 cells after COVID-19. About this clone: The antigen is not known.

Viral peptide pool expansion of antigen-specific CD4+ T cells preceded sequencing in the ViraFEST assay. Upon completion of roughly ten days in culture, CD4+ T cells were isolated. The cohort was immunized with two doses of either the BNT162b2 or mRNA-1273 vaccine. Study-level results: A shortage of convalescent patients and an absence of early post-infection timepoints characterized the study.

This table comes from immunoSEQ multiplex PCR, and its TCRdb copy is limited to in-frame clones, with some not included. This table has 55,000 to 70,000 clones, 76% appearing once. The sequencing used CD4+ T cells from PBMCs cultured with HCoV-OC43 spike peptides, collected after COVID-19 vaccination. The subset is: HCoV-OC43 spike overlapping peptide pool stimulation. The clonotype comes from a human donor who received a COVID-19 vaccine.

The CDR3 nucleotides are TGCGCCAGCAGCTTGAGTCAGTTGTCTAGCACAGATACGCAGTATTTT. This encodes CASSLSQLSSTDTQYF. J is TRBJ2-3 and V is TRBV5-1; D is uncertain. The V gene lost 1 base and the J gene lost 0 bases, with 12 bases spanning the gap. The CDR3 runs 16 residues. Per germline, CDR1 SGHRS and CDR2 YFSETQ.